This T cell receptor beta chain was sequenced during a study of T cells in Graves' hyperthyroidism and ophthalmopathy. Study-level results: Within blood appeared most thyroid clonotypes that had expanded above 0.001. Ophthalmopathy could be told apart from stable hyperthyroidism with a 13 V-J model.

This clonotype was counted ten times or more. Antigen: not known. The CDR3 is 16 residues long. Per the germline V gene, CDR1 is GTSNPN and CDR2 is SVGIG (reference sequence). V lost 4 bases and J lost 7; bases outside the gene matches: 17. Any patient presenting with uncontrolled infection, other autoimmune disease, pregnancy or lactation was left out. Template material for amplifying TCR beta CDR3 regions consisted of RNA transcripts. The HTBI primer set served for first-round RT-PCR of the TCR CDR3. TCRdb ran MiXCR on the multiplex PCR reads and lists one entry per CDR3 protein. This repertoire shows roughly 640,000 distinct CDR3 sequences, around 16% found once; its top ten account for 2.5% to 4%.

The chain has TRBV30 and TRBJ1-1, with 8 bases lining up with TRBD1. The sequence derives from a woman between 40 and 55 years old with Graves' ophthalmopathy. Sequenced input: blood. The CDR3 sequence: CAWNNGNTGGPSEAFF. CDR3 coding DNA: TGTGCCTGGAATAATGGTAACACAGGGGGACCTAGTGAAGCTTTCTTT.